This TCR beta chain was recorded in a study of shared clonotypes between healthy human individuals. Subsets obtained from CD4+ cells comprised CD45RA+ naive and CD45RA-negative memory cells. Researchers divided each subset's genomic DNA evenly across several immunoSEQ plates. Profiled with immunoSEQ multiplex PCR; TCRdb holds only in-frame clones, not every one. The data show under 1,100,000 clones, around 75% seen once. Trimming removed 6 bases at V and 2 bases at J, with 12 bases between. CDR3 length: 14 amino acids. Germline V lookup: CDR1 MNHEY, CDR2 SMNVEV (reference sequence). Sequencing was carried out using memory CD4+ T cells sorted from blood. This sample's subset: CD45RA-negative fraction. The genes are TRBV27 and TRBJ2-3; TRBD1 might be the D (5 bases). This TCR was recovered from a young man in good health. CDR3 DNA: TGTGCCAGCAGGACCCTGGGGCACACAGATACGCAGTATTTT. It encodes CASRTLGHTDTQYF.